This TCR beta chain was sequenced for a study of T-cell memory formation after mild COVID-19. Study summary: Clusters were largely donor specific.

Looked up from germline, CDR1 is LNHDA and CDR2 is SQIVND (reference sequence). This CDR3 has 14 residues. V was cut by 5 bases and J by 2 bases, with 11 bases left in between. This clonotype was detected a few times. cDNA libraries for TCR alpha and TCR beta, carrying sample barcodes and UMIs, came from 5'RACE with constant-segment primers. TCRdb reprocessed the 5' RACE reads with MiXCR, giving one entry per CDR3 protein. The data show around 450,000 distinct CDR3 sequences, with 24% seen just once and 7% to 9.5% held by the top ten. The receptor's source is an adult woman who had mild COVID-19 (a few samples of this study predate the infection). Cell type and time point are not known. This chain uses TRBV19 with TRBJ2-3; a weak D match, TRBD1 (6 bases). Sequenced input: PBMCs or a T cell subset sorted from them (not recorded which). The CDR3 DNA reads as TGTGCCAGTAGTGAGGACAGATACACAGATACGCAGTATTTT. It translates to CASSEDRYTDTQYF.